This T cell receptor beta chain was obtained from a study of blood T cell repertoires in COVID-19. Study details: The United States, Italy and Spain supplied acute and convalescent COVID-19 samples. T cells, B-cell-depleted T cells, or PBMCs provided the cDNA or gDNA that served as material.

In the original analysis: Amplifying reference gene primers gave estimates of nucleated cell counts. Sequencing used immunoSEQ multiplex PCR; TCRdb keeps in-frame clones, though not all of them. V and J calls and clone size are copied from that table; D and trimming were computed from the DNA. This sample has tens of thousands of clones, with more than 60% found just once. The length of the CDR3 is 14 residues. Unmatched junction bases numbered 8, after V lost 5 bases and J lost 8 bases. Germline-derived CDR1 and CDR2 are MGHRA and YSYEKL. The source material was peripheral blood. This sequence originates from a woman in her forties or fifties with acute or convalescent COVID-19. The chain joins TRBV4-1 to TRBJ2-1; 8 positions match TRBD2. The DNA for the CDR3 is TGCGCCAGCAGCTGGTTAGCGGGGAGCGATGAGCAGTTCTTC. This gives the protein CASSWLAGSDEQFF.